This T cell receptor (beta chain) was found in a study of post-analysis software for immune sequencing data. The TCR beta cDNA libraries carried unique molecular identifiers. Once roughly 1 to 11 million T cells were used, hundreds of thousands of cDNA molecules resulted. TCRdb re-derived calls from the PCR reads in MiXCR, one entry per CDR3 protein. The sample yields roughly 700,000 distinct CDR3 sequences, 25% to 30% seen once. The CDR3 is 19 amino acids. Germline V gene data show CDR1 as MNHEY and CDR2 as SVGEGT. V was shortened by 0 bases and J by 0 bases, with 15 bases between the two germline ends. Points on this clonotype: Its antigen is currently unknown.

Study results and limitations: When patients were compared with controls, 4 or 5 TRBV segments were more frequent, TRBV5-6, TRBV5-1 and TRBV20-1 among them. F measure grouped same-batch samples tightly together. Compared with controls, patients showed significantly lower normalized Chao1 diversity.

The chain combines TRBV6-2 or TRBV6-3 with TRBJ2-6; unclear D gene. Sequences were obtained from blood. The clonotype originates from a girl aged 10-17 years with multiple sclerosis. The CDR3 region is CASSYSAMGRNSGANVLTF. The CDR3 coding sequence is TGTGCCAGCAGTTACTCGGCGATGGGCCGGAACTCTGGGGCCAACGTCCTGACTTTC.